This T cell receptor (beta chain) was profiled in a study of glioma-infiltrating T cells after dendritic cell vaccination. Study at large: Glioblastoma patients came from Phase I and II dendritic cell vaccination trials.

Primers: 60 V beta forward and 13 J beta reverse. The protocol was immunoSEQ multiplex PCR, while the TCRdb copy is restricted to in-frame clones and leaves out a portion. The table lists about 73,000 clones, around 80% of them singletons. A note on this clone: Its target is not known.

Broader study findings: Complete blood and tumor specimen sets were limited to few patients.

Fresh-frozen tumor tissue and more than two years of survival data were available for all. Sample: blood, taken before dendritic cell vaccination. The TCR was taken from a human donor with glioblastoma.

CDR3 coding DNA: TGTGCCAGCAGTTCCGTAAGGACAGGGGGCAGTCTGTTTTTT. This translates into CASSSVRTGGSLFF. The chain uses TRBV11-2 and TRBJ1-4, with 11 bases lining up with TRBD1. The CDR3 runs to 14 residues. Germline V CDR1 and CDR2: SGHAT, FQNNGV. Trimming removed 6 bases from V and 14 bases from J; junction bases left unmatched: 11.